The subject of this entry is one T cell receptor beta chain. This record belongs to a study of cytomegalovirus exposure and HLA in healthy donors. Researchers ran the PCR with 60 Vbeta and 13 Jbeta primers. Some clones are missing from TCRdb's copy, which holds only in-frame ones; the method was immunoSEQ multiplex PCR. The data contain over 95,000 clones, 60% to 80% of them seen just once; the ten biggest clones take up approximately 2.2%. From germline, CDR1 is SGHTA and CDR2 FQGNSA. The CDR3 has 16 residues. V was trimmed by 5 bases and J by 4 bases, leaving 15 bases between them. This TCR was sampled from a human donor in good health. The genes are TRBV7-2 and TRBJ1-6; D may be TRBD1 (6 bases). Sequenced: PBMCs. This CDR3 is CASSEGDNRYNSPLHF. DNA of the CDR3: TGTGCCAGCAGCGAAGGGGACAACAGATATAATTCACCCCTCCACTTT.